This passage covers 12 T cell receptor beta chains from one sample sequenced in a study of blood T cell repertoires in COVID-19. Sequencing was performed with immunoSEQ multiplex PCR; in TCRdb, only in-frame clones are kept and a portion is missing. The repertoire has 60,000 to 85,000 clones, approximately 86% of them found once; the top ten carry roughly 1.9%. Sequencing was done on a sample of peripheral blood. These receptors were obtained from a woman of 80 years or more with active or convalescent COVID-19.

V gene TRBV20-1 combines with J gene TRBJ1-2; D possibly corresponds to TRBD1 (6 bases). Per germline, CDR1 DFQATT and CDR2 SNEGSKA (reference sequence). The CDR3 is made up of 12 amino acids. Trimming stripped 3 bases from V and 8 bases from J, with 13 bases between. CDR3 DNA: TGCAGTGCTAGTTCGGGGGGCGGAGGCTACACCTTC. Translating it yields CSASSGGGGYTF.

V usage is TRBV14 and J usage is TRBJ2-3; D is undetermined. The CDR3 sequence is 17 residues long. Germline V gene sequence: CDR1 SGHDN, CDR2 FVKESK. The V gene lost 0 bases and the J gene lost 5 bases, with 18 bases spanning the gap. As DNA, the CDR3 is TGTGCCAGCAGCCAAGAAAATGACTTACCACCCAGAGATACGCAGTATTTT. It yields the protein CASSQENDLPPRDTQYF.

A few counts support this clone. The V gene is TRBV19, the J gene TRBJ1-1; 7 nucleotides align to TRBD1. Germline lookup yields CDR1 LNHDA and CDR2 SQIVND (reference sequence). The CDR3 runs to 13 residues. V trimming: 5 bases; J trimming: 7 bases; junction bases outside the gene matches: 7. CDR3 coding DNA: TGTGCCAGTAGTCCTGCAGGGGGTGGTGAAGCTTTCTTT. Translating it yields CASSPAGGGEAFF.

The chain combines TRBV2 with TRBJ2-7, with unresolved D. Germline V gene data show CDR1 as SNHLY and CDR2 as FYNNEI. The V end was cut by 8 bases, the J end by 5 bases, with 16 bases between. The CDR3 is 13 amino acids. DNA of the CDR3: TGTGCCAGCCGAGTCGATATAATTCACGAGCAGTACTTC. Translated: CASRVDIIHEQYF. Full variable domain (missing parts from reference TRBV2 and TRBJ2-7): EPEVTQTPSHQVTQMGQEVILRCVPISNHLYFYWYRQILGQKVEFLVSFYNNEISEKSEIFDDQFSVERPDGSNFTLKIRSTKLEDSAMYFCASRVDIIHEQYFGPGTRLTVT.

This clone was seen only a few times. The chain carries TRBV29-1 and TRBJ1-1; 10 bases match TRBD1. Losses at the gene ends were 5 bases for V and 1 base for J; bases not matched to a gene: 10. The V gene's germline CDR1 is SQVTM and CDR2 ANQGSEA. The CDR3 sequence is 16 residues long. Here the CDR3 reads CSVLARQGAWNTEAFF. The CDR3, as DNA: TGCAGCGTTCTTGCCCGACAGGGGGCTTGGAACACTGAAGCTTTCTTT.

The chain recombines TRBV9 with TRBJ2-1; a weak D match, TRBD2 (5 bases). The V gene's germline CDR1 is SGDLS and CDR2 YYNGEE. The CDR3 sequence is 16 residues long. Trimming removed 1 base at V and 0 bases at J, with 11 bases between. The DNA for the CDR3 is TGTGCCAGCAGCGTATACGCGGGTAGCTCCTACAATGAGCAGTTCTTC. It encodes CASSVYAGSSYNEQFF.

The chain has TRBV3-1 (or the pseudogene TRBV3-2) and TRBJ2-7; 9 positions match TRBD2. Germline CDR1 and CDR2: LGHDT and YNNKEL (reference sequence). The CDR3 spans 16 residues. The J segment lost 3 bases and the V segment lost 4 bases, leaving 10 bases of the junction unmatched. The DNA of the CDR3 is TGTGCCAGCAGCCTGTTAGCGGGAGCTAGGAACTACGAGCAGTACTTC. It is translated as CASSLLAGARNYEQYF.

V is TRBV24-1 and J is TRBJ2-1, with 13 bases aligning to TRBD2. Germline CDR1 reads KGHDR; CDR2 reads SFDVKD. V lost 12 bases to trimming and J lost 15 bases; unmatched junction nucleotides: 28. This CDR3 spans 18 amino acids. In DNA form, the CDR3 reads TGTGCCGCAGGCTGCGGGACTAGCGGGAATGGGGCGGGGGGTGTCTGGTTCTTC. It is translated as CAAGCGTSGNGAGGVWFF.

In nucleotides, the CDR3 is TGTGCCAGTAACCCACCAGGGACAGATGAAAAACTGTTTTTT. This gives the protein CASNPPGTDEKLFF. The chain joins TRBV19 to TRBJ1-4, with TRBD1 identical over 7 bases. Germline trimming cut 7 bases from V and 6 bases from J; bases unmatched to any gene: 8. Germline V gives CDR1 LNHDA, CDR2 SQIVND (reference sequence). The CDR3 contains 14 residues.

V usage is TRBV29-1 and J usage is TRBJ1-2, with 9 positions matching TRBD1. After removal of 6 bases from V and 8 bases from J, the junction contained 10 bases not matched to a gene. Germline V gene lookup returns CDR1 SQVTM and CDR2 ANQGSEA. The CDR3 extends over 13 amino acids. DNA of the CDR3: TGCAGCGTCAACCGGGACAGGGTTCGAGGCTACACCTTC. Protein sequence: CSVNRDRVRGYTF.

This chain uses TRBV7-9 with TRBJ1-5; no clear D gene. The CDR3 consists of 14 residues. The germline V gene encodes CDR1 SEHNR and CDR2 FQNEAQ (reference sequence). Trimming stripped 3 bases from V and 1 base from J, with 7 bases between. DNA of the CDR3: TGTGCCAGCAGCTTTACTGAGAGCAATCAGCCCCAGCATTTT. Protein product: CASSFTESNQPQHF.

This chain links TRBV19 with TRBJ1-4; weak D call: TRBD1 (5 bases). Deletions cut 5 bases from V and 3 bases from J, with 19 bases between. Germline V CDR1 and CDR2: LNHDA, SQIVND (reference sequence). This CDR3 has 17 amino acids. CDR3 sequence reads: CASSAGFGSFANEKLFF. The CDR3 DNA follows: TGTGCCAGTAGTGCAGGGTTTGGCTCGTTTGCTAATGAAAAACTGTTTTTT.